This T cell receptor beta chain was identified in a study of cytomegalovirus exposure and HLA in healthy donors. The CDR3 covers 15 residues. In germline, CDR1 is LNHDA, CDR2 SQIVND (reference sequence). V dropped 5 bases and J dropped 4; count of bases not matched to a gene: 6. It was with 60 Vbeta and 13 Jbeta primers that the PCR ran. Sequencing was performed with immunoSEQ multiplex PCR; in TCRdb, only in-frame clones are kept and a portion is missing. The repertoire holds about 180,000 clones, around 80% seen once, with around 5.7% in the top ten. This clonotype was obtained from a man in his forties in good health and CMV-seronegative. The sequenced sample was PBMCs. The V call is TRBV19, the J call TRBJ2-7; 12 bases map to TRBD2. The CDR3 DNA sequence: TGTGCCAGTAGTGCCCCGACTAGCGGGAGATACGAGCAGTACTTC. Its protein is CASSAPTSGRYEQYF.